The rows below give T cell receptor beta chains drawn from one sample of a study of lymphopenia after photon versus proton radiotherapy. Using immunoSEQ multiplex PCR, the repertoire was profiled, and TCRdb retains in-frame clones only, with some absent. The repertoire consists of 150,000 to 200,000 clones, with about 85% occurring once and the leading ten covering approximately 4.8%. This specimen consisted of peripheral blood, obtained from a patient treated with photon-based radiotherapy. These receptors originate from a man in his fifties with gastric cancer. CDR3s include the opening cysteine and the closing phenylalanine or tryptophan. The order of the fields is V gene, J gene, CDR3 protein.

V: TRBV2; J: TRBJ2-1; CDR3: CASSVFDEQFF
V: TRBV7-9; J: TRBJ1-1; CDR3: CASSYSNTEAFF
V: TRBV28; J: TRBJ1-2; CDR3: CASSRTSPGQGNGYTF
V: TRBV6-5; J: TRBJ2-1; CDR3: CASSATSGRAGEQFF
V: TRBV18; J: TRBJ2-7; CDR3: CASSPEWVYEQYF
V: TRBV21-1; J: TRBJ2-7; CDR3: CASSPPLRTREQYF
V: TRBV25-1; J: TRBJ1-1; CDR3: CASSEGWQGNTEAFF
V: TRBV18; J: TRBJ2-7; CDR3: CASSPGGGDEQYF
V: TRBV27; J: TRBJ1-1; CDR3: CASSLFVPAAEAFF
V: TRBV9; J: TRBJ2-1; CDR3: CASSVTAYMDNEQFF
V: TRBV7-7; J: TRBJ1-3; CDR3: CASSLAGTGLKISGNTIYF
V: TRBV18; J: TRBJ1-1; CDR3: CASSPFGNTEAFF
V: TRBV6-6; J: TRBJ2-7; CDR3: CASRIGGMDEQYF
V: TRBV28; J: TRBJ1-5; CDR3: CASSSGGGVWQPQHF
V: TRBV6-6; J: TRBJ2-5; CDR3: CASSELRQTQYF
V: TRBV2; J: TRBJ2-3; CDR3: CASRPDPVTDTQYF
V: TRBV5-5; J: TRBJ1-5; CDR3: CASSSTAYNQPQHF
V: TRBV5-1; J: TRBJ2-2; CDR3: CASTLEGNTGELFF
V: TRBV25-1; J: TRBJ1-4; CDR3: CASTRDVNEKLFF
V: TRBV19; J: TRBJ1-2; CDR3: CASTPRDRDHYGYTF